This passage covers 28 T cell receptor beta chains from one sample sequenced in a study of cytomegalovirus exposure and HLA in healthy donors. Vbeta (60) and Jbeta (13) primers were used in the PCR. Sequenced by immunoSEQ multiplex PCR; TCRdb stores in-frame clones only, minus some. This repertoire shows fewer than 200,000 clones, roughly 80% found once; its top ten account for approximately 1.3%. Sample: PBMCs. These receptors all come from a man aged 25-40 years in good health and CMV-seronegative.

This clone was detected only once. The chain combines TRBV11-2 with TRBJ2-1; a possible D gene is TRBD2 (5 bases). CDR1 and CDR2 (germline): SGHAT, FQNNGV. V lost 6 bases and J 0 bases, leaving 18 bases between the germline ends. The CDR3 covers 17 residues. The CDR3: CASSPVVFGNSYNEQFF. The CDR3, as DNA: TGTGCCAGCAGTCCAGTGGTTTTCGGGAACTCCTACAATGAGCAGTTCTTC.

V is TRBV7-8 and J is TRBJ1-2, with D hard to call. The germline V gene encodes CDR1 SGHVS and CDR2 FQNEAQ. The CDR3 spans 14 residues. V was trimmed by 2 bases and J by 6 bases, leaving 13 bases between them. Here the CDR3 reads CASSLKYGEDGYTF. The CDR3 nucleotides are TGTGCCAGCAGCTTAAAATATGGGGAGGATGGCTACACCTTC.

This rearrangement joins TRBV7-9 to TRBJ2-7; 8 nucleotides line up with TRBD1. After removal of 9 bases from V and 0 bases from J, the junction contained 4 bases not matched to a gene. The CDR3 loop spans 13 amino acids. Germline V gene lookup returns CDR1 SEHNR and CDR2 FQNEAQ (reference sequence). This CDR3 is CASRQGSSYEQYF. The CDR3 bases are TGTGCCAGTAGACAGGGGAGCTCCTACGAGCAGTACTTC.

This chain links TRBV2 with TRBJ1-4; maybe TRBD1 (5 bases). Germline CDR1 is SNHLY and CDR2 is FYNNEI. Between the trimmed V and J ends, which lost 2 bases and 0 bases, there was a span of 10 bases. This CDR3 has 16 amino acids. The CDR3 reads CASSERGKATNEKLFF. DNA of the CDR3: TGTGCCAGCAGTGAACGGGGGAAAGCAACTAATGAAAAACTGTTTTTT.

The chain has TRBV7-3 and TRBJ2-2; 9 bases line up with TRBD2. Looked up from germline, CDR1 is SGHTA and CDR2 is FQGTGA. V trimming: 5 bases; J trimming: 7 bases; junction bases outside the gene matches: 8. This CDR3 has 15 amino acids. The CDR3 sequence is CASSLSGSPGGELFF. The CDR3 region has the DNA TGTGCCAGCAGCCTTAGCGGGAGTCCCGGCGGGGAGCTGTTTTTT.

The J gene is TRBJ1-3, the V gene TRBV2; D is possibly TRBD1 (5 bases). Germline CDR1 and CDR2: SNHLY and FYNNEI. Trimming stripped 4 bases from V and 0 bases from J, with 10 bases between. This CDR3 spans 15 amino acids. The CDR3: CASSGVGGSGNTIYF. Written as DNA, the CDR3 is TGTGCCAGCAGTGGGGTGGGGGGCTCTGGAAACACCATATATTTT.

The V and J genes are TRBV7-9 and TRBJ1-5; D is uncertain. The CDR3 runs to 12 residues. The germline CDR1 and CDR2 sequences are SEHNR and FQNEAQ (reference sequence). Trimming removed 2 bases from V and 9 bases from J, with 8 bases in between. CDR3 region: CASSLSFGPQHF. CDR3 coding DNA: TGTGCCAGCAGCTTATCCTTCGGGCCCCAGCATTTT.

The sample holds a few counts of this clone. CDR3 protein: CASSFGVQKAKNIQYF. The CDR3 nucleotides are TGTGCCAGCAGCTTCGGGGTACAGAAAGCCAAAAACATTCAGTACTTC. The genes are TRBV11-2 and TRBJ2-4, with D possibly being TRBD2 (5 bases). The CDR3 loop spans 16 amino acids. V lost 3 bases and J lost 0, with 12 bases in between. Per the germline V gene, CDR1 is SGHAT and CDR2 is FQNNGV.

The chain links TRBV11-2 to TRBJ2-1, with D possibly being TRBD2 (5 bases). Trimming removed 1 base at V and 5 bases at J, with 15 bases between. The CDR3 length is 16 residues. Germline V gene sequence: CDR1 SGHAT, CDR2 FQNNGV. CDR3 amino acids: CASSLVHGGLDNEQFF. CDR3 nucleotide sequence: TGTGCCAGCAGCTTAGTTCACGGCGGGTTAGACAATGAGCAGTTCTTC.

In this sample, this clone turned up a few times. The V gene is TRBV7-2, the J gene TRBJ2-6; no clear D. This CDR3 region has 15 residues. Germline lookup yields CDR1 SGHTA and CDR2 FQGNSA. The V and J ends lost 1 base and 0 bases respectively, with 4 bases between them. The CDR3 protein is CASSLVHSGANVLTF. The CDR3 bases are TGTGCCAGCAGCTTAGTCCACTCTGGGGCCAACGTCCTGACTTTC.

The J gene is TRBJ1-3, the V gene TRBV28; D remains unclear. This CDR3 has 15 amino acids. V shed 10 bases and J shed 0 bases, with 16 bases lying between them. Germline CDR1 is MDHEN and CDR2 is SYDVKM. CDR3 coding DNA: TGTGCCACCGTGGCCCGATATGACTCTGGAAACACCATATATTTT. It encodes CATVARYDSGNTIYF.

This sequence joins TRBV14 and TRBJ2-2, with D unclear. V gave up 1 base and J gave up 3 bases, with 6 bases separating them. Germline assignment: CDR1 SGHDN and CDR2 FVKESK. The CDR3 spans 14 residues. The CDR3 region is CASSQGRYTGELFF. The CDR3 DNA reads TGTGCCAGCAGCCAAGGCCGGTACACCGGGGAGCTGTTTTTT.

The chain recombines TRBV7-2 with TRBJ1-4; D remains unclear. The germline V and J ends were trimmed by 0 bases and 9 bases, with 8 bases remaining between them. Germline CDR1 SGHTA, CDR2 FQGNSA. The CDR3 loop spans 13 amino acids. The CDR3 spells CASSLARTQKLFF. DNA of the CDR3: TGTGCCAGCAGCTTAGCGAGGACTCAAAAACTGTTTTTT.

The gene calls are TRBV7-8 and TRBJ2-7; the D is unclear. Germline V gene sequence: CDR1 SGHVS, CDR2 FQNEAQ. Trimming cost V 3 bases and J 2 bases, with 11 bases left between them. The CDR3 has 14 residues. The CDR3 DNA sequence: TGTGCCAGCAGCTTGGCCGGAACAGCCTACGAGCAGTACTTC. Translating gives CASSLAGTAYEQYF.

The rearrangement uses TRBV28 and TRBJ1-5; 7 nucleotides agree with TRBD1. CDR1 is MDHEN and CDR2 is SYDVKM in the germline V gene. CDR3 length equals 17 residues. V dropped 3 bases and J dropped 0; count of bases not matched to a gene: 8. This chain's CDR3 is CASSLTGRSLSNQPQHF. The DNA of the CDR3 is TGTGCCAGCAGTTTGACAGGGAGAAGTCTTAGCAATCAGCCCCAGCATTTT.

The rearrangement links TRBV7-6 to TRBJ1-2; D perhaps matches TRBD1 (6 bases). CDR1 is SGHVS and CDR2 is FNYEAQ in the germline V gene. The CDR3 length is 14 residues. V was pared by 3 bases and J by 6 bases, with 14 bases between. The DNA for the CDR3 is TGTGCCAGCAGCTTGGGAGGGGGGGGCCATGGCTACACCTTC. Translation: CASSLGGGGHGYTF.

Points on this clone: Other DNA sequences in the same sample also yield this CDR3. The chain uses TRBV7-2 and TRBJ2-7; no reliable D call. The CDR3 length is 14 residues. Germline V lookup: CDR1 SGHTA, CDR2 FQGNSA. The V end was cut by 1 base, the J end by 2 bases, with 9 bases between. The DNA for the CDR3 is TGTGCCAGCAGCTTAGAGGCAGGTACCTACGAGCAGTACTTC. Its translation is CASSLEAGTYEQYF.

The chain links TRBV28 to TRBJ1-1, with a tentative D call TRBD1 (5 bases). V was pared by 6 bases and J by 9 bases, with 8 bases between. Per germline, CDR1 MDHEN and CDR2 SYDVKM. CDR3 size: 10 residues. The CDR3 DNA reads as TGTGCCAGCAGCCAGGGAAAAGCTTTCTTT. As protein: CASSQGKAFF.

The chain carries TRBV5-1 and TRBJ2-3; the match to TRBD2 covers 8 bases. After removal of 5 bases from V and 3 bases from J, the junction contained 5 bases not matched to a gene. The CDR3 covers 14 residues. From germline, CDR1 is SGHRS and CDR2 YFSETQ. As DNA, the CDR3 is TGCGCCAGCAGACTGAAGCGGGAGACAGATACGCAGTATTTT. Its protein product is CASRLKRETDTQYF.

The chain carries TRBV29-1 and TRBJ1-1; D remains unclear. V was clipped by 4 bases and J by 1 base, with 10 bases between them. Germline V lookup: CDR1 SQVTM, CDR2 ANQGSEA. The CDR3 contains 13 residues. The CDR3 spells CSVATAQNTEAFF. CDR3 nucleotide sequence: TGCAGCGTTGCTACAGCCCAGAACACTGAAGCTTTCTTT.

The chain's CDR3 is CSVAGGFMEGYTF. CDR3 DNA: TGCAGCGTCGCCGGGGGTTTCATGGAGGGCTACACCTTC. The chain joins TRBV29-1 to TRBJ1-2; the D gene is possibly TRBD1 (5 bases). From germline, CDR1 is SQVTM and CDR2 ANQGSEA. The CDR3 is 13 amino acids. Between the trimmed V and J ends, which lost 6 bases and 8 bases, there was a span of 19 bases.

Written as DNA, the CDR3 is TGCGCCAGCAGCTCGGAAGTACAGGGAAGAGCTAATGAAAAACTGTTTTTT. This translates into CASSSEVQGRANEKLFF. The chain combines TRBV5-1 with TRBJ1-4, with a weak D call TRBD1 (6 bases). In germline, CDR1 is SGHRS, CDR2 YFSETQ. The CDR3 is 17 amino acids. V lost 3 bases, J lost 3 bases, and 18 bases lay in between.

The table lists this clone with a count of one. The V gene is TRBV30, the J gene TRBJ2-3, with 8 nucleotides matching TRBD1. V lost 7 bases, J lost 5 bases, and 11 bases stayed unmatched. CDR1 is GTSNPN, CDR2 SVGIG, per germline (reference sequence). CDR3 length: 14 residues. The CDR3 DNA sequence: TGTGCCTCGACCCGGGCAGGGGGCGTAGATACGCAGTATTTT. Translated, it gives CASTRAGGVDTQYF.

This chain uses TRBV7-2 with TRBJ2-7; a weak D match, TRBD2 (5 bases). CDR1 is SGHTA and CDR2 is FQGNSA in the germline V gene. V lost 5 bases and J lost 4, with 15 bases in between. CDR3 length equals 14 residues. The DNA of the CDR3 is TGTGCCAGCAGCAAAAACCCCGGAGGATACGAGCAGTACTTC. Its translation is CASSKNPGGYEQYF.

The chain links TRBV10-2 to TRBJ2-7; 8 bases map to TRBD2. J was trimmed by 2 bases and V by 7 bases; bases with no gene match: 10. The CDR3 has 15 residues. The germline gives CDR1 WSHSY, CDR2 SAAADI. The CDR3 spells CASTVARGETYEQYF. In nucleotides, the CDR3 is TGCGCCAGCACTGTAGCGCGGGGGGAGACCTACGAGCAGTACTTC.

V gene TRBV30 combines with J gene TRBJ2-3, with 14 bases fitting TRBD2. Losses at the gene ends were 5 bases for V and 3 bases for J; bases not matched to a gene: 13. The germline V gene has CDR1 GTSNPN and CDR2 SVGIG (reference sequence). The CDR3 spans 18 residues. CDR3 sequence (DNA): TGTGCCTGGGAAAAACCGGGACTAGCGGGAGAGCGGACAGATACGCAGTATTTT. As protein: CAWEKPGLAGERTDTQYF.

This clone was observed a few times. The CDR3 spells CSVGGGDFYEQYF. The CDR3 DNA reads as TGCAGCGTTGGAGGGGGGGACTTCTACGAGCAGTACTTC. The chain joins TRBV29-1 to TRBJ2-7; perhaps TRBD2 as D (7 bases). The V gene lost 4 bases and the J gene lost 3 bases, with 13 bases spanning the gap. The CDR3 contains 13 residues. The germline V gene has CDR1 SQVTM and CDR2 ANQGSEA.

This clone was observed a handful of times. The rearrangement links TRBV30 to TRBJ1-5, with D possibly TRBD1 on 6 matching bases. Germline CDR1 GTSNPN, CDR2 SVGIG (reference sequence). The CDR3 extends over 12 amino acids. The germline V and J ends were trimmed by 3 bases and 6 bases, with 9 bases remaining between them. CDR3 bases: TGTGCCTGGAGCGGCAGGGGTCAGCCCCAGCATTTT. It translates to CAWSGRGQPQHF.